The 7 T cell receptor beta chains below were found in one sample sequenced in a study of graft-versus-host responses after intestinal transplantation. TCRdb keeps only in-frame clones here, not all; method: immunoSEQ multiplex PCR. This sample carries about 110,000 clones, about 93% of them seen once, and the ten largest clones take approximately 0.49%. Their antigens remain unidentified. The sample here was unstimulated CD8+ T cells sorted from spleen or lymph node cells, taken before intestinal transplant. All receptors come from a human donor who received an intestinal transplant.

The rearrangement joins TRBV7-9 to TRBJ2-1; 11 bases align to TRBD2. The germline CDR1 and CDR2 sequences are SEHNR and FQNEAQ (reference sequence). V lost 9 bases, J lost 5 bases, and 9 bases stayed unmatched. This CDR3 is 15 amino acids long. In DNA form, the CDR3 reads TGTGCCAGTTCTACCGAGGGACTAGCGGACAATGAGCAGTTCTTC. It yields the protein CASSTEGLADNEQFF.

The CDR3 DNA sequence: TGTGCCAGCAGTTACGGTGGAGAGACCCAGTACTTC. Protein sequence: CASSYGGETQYF. This rearrangement joins TRBV6-5 to TRBJ2-5; no firm D call. The CDR3 contains 12 residues. CDR1 and CDR2 from the germline V gene are MNHEY and SVGAGI. Trimming removed 2 bases at V and 4 bases at J, with 5 bases between.

The V gene is TRBV4-1, the J gene TRBJ2-7, with D possibly called TRBD1 or TRBD2 (5 bases each). V lost 0 bases and J 3 bases, leaving 15 bases between the germline ends. Looked up from germline, CDR1 is MGHRA and CDR2 is YSYEKL. The CDR3 is 16 amino acids. CDR3 DNA: TGCGCCAGCAGCCAAGAATCGGGAAGGGGCAGCTACGAGCAGTACTTC. It codes for CASSQESGRGSYEQYF.

The chain links TRBV10-2 to TRBJ2-7; D assignment may be TRBD1 or TRBD2 (6 bases each). V was clipped by 3 bases and J by 8 bases, with 8 bases between them. Germline V CDR1 and CDR2: WSHSY, SAAADI. CDR3 size: 11 residues. Written as DNA, the CDR3 is TGCGCCAGCAGTGAAGGGGGGAAGCAGTACTTC. Its protein is CASSEGGKQYF.

The V call is TRBV28, the J call TRBJ1-4, with 7 nucleotides matching TRBD1. Germline CDR1 reads MDHEN; CDR2 reads SYDVKM. V shed 5 bases, J shed 3 bases, and the junction held 3 bases outside the gene matches. The CDR3 consists of 14 residues. CDR3 nucleotides: TGTGCCAGCAGTATGGGACAGTCTAATGAAAAACTGTTTTTT. Translated, it gives CASSMGQSNEKLFF.

DNA of the CDR3: TGCGCCAGCAGCTCCCGGGACGGAACCTACGAGCAGTACTTC. It codes for CASSSRDGTYEQYF. The rearrangement joins TRBV5-1 to TRBJ2-7, with D possibly called TRBD1 or TRBD2 (5 bases each). This CDR3 has 14 amino acids. V dropped 3 bases and J dropped 2 bases, with 12 bases sitting between them. CDR1 and CDR2 from the germline V gene are SGHRS and YFSETQ.

This clone was detected only once. V is TRBV29-1 and J is TRBJ2-7; TRBD1 agrees at 9 bases. Germline V gene data show CDR1 as SQVTM and CDR2 as ANQGSEA. J lost 2 bases, V lost 1 base, and 0 bases had no gene match. The CDR3 has 13 amino acids. Here the CDR3 DNA reads TGCAGCGTTGAAGGGGACAGGGCCTACGAGCAGTACTTC. As protein: CSVEGDRAYEQYF.